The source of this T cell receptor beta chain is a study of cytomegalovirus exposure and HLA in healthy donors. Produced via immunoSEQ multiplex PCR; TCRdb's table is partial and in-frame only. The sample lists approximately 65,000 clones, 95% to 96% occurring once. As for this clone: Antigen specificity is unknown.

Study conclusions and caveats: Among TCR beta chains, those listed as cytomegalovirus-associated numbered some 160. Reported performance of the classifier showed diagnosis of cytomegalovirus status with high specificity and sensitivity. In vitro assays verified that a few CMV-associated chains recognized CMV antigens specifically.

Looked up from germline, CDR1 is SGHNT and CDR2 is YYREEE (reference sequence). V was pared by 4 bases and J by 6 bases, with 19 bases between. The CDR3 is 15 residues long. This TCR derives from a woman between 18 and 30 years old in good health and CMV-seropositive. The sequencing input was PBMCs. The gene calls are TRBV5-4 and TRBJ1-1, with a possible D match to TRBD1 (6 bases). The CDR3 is CASSDPGVQNSEAFF. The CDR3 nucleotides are TGTGCCAGCAGCGACCCAGGGGTTCAAAACTCTGAAGCTTTCTTT.